These T cell receptor beta chains were read from a single sample in a study of siplizumab effects on memory and regulatory T cells. Method: immunoSEQ multiplex PCR; TCRdb's copy keeps in-frame clones and lacks some. Altogether tens of thousands of clones are present, less than 90% being singletons, with the ten largest covering around 0.3%. Sequenced input: naive CD8+ T cells sorted from blood. The receptor set was obtained from a human donor in good health. The CDR3 runs from the conserved cysteine through the conserved F or W.

v_call: TRBV27; j_call: TRBJ2-2; cdr3_aa: CASSLVSPLLSTGELFF
v_call: TRBV4-1; j_call: TRBJ1-6; cdr3_aa: CASSQDHTGGMGEISPLHF
v_call: TRBV13; j_call: TRBJ2-7; cdr3_aa: CASSFSSAEEPAYEQYF
v_call: TRBV7-9; j_call: TRBJ1-5; cdr3_aa: CASRAGDQPQHF
v_call: TRBV5-1; j_call: TRBJ2-7; cdr3_aa: CASSPRYSYEQYF
v_call: TRBV30; j_call: TRBJ2-3; cdr3_aa: CAWISRLARDTQYF
v_call: TRBV5-4; j_call: TRBJ1-2; cdr3_aa: CASSWRGANYGYTF
v_call: TRBV2; j_call: TRBJ2-3; cdr3_aa: CASRGHQTDTQYF
v_call: TRBV11-2; j_call: TRBJ1-2; cdr3_aa: CASSLSAPLYGYTF
v_call: TRBV19; j_call: TRBJ2-5; cdr3_aa: CASSGGTSGAQETQYF
v_call: TRBV25-1; j_call: TRBJ2-7; cdr3_aa: CASRDGTLEQYF
v_call: TRBV6-5; j_call: TRBJ2-1; cdr3_aa: CASSYGTAGIYNEQFF
v_call: TRBV9; j_call: TRBJ2-1; cdr3_aa: CASSVSGGWEQFF
v_call: TRBV5-1; j_call: TRBJ1-2; cdr3_aa: CASRGQTGAARDGYTF
v_call: TRBV2; j_call: TRBJ2-7; cdr3_aa: CASSVASTLWEQYF